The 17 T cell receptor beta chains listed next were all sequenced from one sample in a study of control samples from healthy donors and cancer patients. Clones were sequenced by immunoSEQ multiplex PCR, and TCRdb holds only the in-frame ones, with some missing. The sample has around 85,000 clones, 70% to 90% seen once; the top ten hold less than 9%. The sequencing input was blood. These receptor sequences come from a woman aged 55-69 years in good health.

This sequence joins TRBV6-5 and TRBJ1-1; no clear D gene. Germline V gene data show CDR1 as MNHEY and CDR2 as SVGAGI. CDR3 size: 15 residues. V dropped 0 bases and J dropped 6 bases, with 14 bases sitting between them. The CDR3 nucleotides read TGTGCCAGCAGTTACTCCCGGGCGGAGGTGCCTGAAGCTTTCTTT. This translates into CASSYSRAEVPEAFF.

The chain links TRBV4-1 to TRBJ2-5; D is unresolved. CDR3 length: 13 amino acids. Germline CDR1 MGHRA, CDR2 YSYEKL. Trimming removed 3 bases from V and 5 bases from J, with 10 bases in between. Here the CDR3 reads CASSQLVGETQYF. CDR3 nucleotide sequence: TGCGCCAGCAGCCAGCTGGTCGGGGAGACCCAGTACTTC.

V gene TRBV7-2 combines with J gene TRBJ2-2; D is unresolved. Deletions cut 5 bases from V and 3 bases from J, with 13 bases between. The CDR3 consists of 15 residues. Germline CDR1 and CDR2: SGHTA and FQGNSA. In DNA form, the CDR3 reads TGTGCCAGCAGCCCCGGGTCCCGGCACACCGGGGAGCTGTTTTTT. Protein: CASSPGSRHTGELFF.

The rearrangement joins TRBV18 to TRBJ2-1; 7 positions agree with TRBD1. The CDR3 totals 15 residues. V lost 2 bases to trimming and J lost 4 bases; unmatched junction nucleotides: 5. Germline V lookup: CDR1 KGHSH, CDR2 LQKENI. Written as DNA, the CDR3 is TGTGCCAGCTCACCAGACCAGGGGGTATACAATGAGCAGTTCTTC. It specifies CASSPDQGVYNEQFF.

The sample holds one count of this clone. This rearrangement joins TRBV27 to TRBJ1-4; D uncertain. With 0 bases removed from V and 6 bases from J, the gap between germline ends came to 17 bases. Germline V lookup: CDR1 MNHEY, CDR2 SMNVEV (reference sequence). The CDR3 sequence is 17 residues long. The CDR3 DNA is TGTGCCAGCAGTTTATCAGACGGCCGGGGTACCTATGAAAAACTGTTTTTT. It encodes CASSLSDGRGTYEKLFF.

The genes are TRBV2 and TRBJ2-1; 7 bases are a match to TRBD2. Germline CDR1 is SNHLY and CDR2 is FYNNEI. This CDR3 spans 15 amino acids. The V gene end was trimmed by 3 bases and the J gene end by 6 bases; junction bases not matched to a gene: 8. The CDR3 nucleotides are TGTGCCAGCAGTGATTTCGCGGGGGAAGTCAATGAGCAGTTCTTC. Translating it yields CASSDFAGEVNEQFF. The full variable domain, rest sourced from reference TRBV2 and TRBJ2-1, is EPEVTQTPSHQVTQMGQEVILRCVPISNHLYFYWYRQILGQKVEFLVSFYNNEISEKSEIFDDQFSVERPDGSNFTLKIRSTKLEDSAMYFCASSDFAGEVNEQFFGPGTRLTVL.

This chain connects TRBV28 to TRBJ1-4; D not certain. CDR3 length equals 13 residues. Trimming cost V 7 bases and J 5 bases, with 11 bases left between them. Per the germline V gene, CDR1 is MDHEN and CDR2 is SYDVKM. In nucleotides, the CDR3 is TGTGCCAGCACACGGTCGTTAAATGAAAAACTGTTTTTT. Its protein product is CASTRSLNEKLFF.

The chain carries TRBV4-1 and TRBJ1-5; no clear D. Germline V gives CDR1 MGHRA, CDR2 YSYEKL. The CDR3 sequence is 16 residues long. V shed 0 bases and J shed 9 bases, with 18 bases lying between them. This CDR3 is CASSQDPTRSDRPQHF. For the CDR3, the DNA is TGCGCCAGCAGCCAAGATCCGACAAGGAGTGATAGGCCCCAGCATTTT.

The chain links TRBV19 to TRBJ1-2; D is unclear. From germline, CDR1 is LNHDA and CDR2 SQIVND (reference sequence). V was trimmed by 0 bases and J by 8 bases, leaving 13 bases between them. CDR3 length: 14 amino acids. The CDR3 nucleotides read TGTGCCAGTAGTATAGAAGACCGTAGATACGGCTACACCTTC. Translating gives CASSIEDRRYGYTF.

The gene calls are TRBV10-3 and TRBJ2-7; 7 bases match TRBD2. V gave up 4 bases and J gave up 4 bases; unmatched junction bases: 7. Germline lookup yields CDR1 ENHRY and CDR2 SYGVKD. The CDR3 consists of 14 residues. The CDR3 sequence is CAISVSLREYEQYF. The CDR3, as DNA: TGTGCCATCAGTGTTAGTCTGCGGGAGTACGAGCAGTACTTC.

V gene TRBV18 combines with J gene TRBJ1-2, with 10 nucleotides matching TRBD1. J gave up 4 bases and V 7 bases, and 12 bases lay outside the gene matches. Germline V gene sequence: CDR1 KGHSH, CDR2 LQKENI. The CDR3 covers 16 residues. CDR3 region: CASFSAGTGDSYGYTF. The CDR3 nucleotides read TGTGCCAGCTTCTCCGCCGGGACAGGGGACTCCTATGGCTACACCTTC.

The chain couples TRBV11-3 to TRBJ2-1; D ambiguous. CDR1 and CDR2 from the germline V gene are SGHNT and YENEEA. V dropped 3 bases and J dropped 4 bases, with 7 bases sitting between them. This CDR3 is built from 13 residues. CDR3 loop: CASSFGEYNEQFF. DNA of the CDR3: TGTGCCAGCAGCTTTGGAGAGTACAATGAGCAGTTCTTC.

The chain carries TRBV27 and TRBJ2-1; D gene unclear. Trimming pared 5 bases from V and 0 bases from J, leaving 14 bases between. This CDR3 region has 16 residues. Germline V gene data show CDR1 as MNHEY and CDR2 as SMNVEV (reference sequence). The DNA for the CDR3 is TGTGCCAGCAGTGTAAAGGGCGTGAGCTCCTACAATGAGCAGTTCTTC. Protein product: CASSVKGVSSYNEQFF.

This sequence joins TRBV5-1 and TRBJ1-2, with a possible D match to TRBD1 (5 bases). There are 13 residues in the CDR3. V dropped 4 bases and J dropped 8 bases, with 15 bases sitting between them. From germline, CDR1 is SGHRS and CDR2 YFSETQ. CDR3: CASSAGGPWGYTF. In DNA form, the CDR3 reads TGCGCCAGCAGCGCCGGGGGACCTTGGGGCTACACCTTC.

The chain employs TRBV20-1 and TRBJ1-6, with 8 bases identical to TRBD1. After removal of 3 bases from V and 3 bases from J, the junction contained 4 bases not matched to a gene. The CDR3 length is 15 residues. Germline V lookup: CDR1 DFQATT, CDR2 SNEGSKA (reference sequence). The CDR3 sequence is CSASPGQDYNSPLHF. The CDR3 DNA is TGCAGTGCTAGTCCGGGACAGGACTATAATTCACCCCTCCACTTT.

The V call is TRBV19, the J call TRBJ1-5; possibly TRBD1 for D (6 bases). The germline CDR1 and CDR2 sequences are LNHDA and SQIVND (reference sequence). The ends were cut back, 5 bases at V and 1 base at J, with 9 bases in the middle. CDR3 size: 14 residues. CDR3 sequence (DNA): TGTGCCAGTAGTCTACAGGGAAGCAATCAGCCCCAGCATTTT. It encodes CASSLQGSNQPQHF.

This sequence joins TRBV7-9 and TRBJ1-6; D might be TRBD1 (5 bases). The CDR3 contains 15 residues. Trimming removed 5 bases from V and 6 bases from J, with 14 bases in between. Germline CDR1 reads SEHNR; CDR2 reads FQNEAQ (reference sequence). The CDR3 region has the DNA TGTGCCAGCAGCCCCGGGACGGGGTCTAATTCACCCCTCCACTTT. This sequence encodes CASSPGTGSNSPLHF.